What follows are 15 T cell receptor beta chains derived from one specimen sequenced in a study of post-analysis software for immune sequencing data. Study-level points and caveats: In patients, about five TRBV segments were more frequent than in controls, with TRBV5-6, TRBV5-1 and TRBV20-1 among them.

These receptors' antigens are unknown. Unique molecular identifiers had been added to the TCR beta cDNA libraries. TCRdb reprocessed the PCR reads via MiXCR and lists one record per CDR3 protein. The sample lists 180,000 or so distinct CDR3 sequences; 29% were seen once. The sample consisted of blood. These receptor sequences come from a girl younger than 18 with multiple sclerosis.

This clonotype was seen repeatedly, ten times or more. V gene TRBV18 combines with J gene TRBJ1-5, with D unclear. The CDR3 length is 15 residues. Germline values: CDR1 KGHSH, CDR2 LQKENI. V lost 3 bases to trimming and J lost 0 bases, with 9 bases between them. The CDR3: CASSPNGISNQPQHF. The CDR3 DNA follows: TGTGCCAGCTCACCGAACGGGATTAGCAATCAGCCCCAGCATTTT.

This clonotype came up many times. The genes are TRBV28 and TRBJ2-1; D possibly matches TRBD1 or TRBD2 (6 bases each). V lost 5 bases, J lost 1 base, and 15 bases lay in between. The CDR3 has 16 residues. Germline V gene sequence: CDR1 MDHEN, CDR2 SYDVKM. The CDR3 sequence is CASSPPRGRSYNEQFF. CDR3 in DNA: TGTGCCAGCAGTCCGCCCCGGGGGCGGTCCTACAATGAGCAGTTCTTC.

This clonotype occurred many times. V is TRBV20-1 and J is TRBJ2-7; D unclear. Trimming pared 5 bases from V and 0 bases from J, leaving 14 bases between. In germline, CDR1 is DFQATT, CDR2 SNEGSKA (reference sequence). The CDR3 covers 14 residues. The CDR3: CSAFTPGSSYEQYF. CDR3 bases: TGCAGTGCTTTCACACCGGGTAGCTCCTACGAGCAGTACTTC.

This clonotype occurred a few times. The V and J genes are TRBV12-3 or TRBV12-4 and TRBJ1-1; D is uncertain. CDR3 size: 13 residues. Trimming took off 6 bases at V and 4 bases at J, with 12 bases between the two ends. The CDR3 reads CASSPSSVTEAFF. The CDR3, as DNA: TGTGCCAGCAGCCCCTCCTCGGTCACTGAAGCTTTCTTT.

In DNA, the CDR3 is TGTGCCACCAGTGATCTTTCCCCGGGACGGGGGGTTCCAGAGACCCAGTACTTC. Residues: CATSDLSPGRGVPETQYF. V and J are TRBV24-1 and TRBJ2-5, with 7 positions matching TRBD2. This CDR3 has 18 residues. The V gene end was trimmed by 3 bases and the J gene end by 4 bases; junction bases not matched to a gene: 16. The germline CDR1 and CDR2 sequences are KGHDR and SFDVKD.

Many counts were recorded for this clonotype. The CDR3 spells CSVVGSFSGANVLTF. As DNA, the CDR3 is TGCAGCGTTGTCGGTTCCTTCTCTGGGGCCAACGTCCTGACTTTC. V usage is TRBV29-1 and J usage is TRBJ2-6; D gene uncertain. This CDR3 spans 15 amino acids. The germline gives CDR1 SQVTM, CDR2 ANQGSEA. Trimming took 4 bases from V and 0 from J, leaving 10 bases between them.

Of note for this clonotype: This sequence may be a read error, since a much larger clone differs from it by one base. J is TRBJ2-7 and V is TRBV5-1, with 10 bases identical to TRBD2. CDR1 and CDR2 from the germline V gene are SGHRS and YFSETQ. The ends lost 3 bases at V and 7 bases at J; junction bases unmatched: 16. The CDR3 has 17 amino acids. In DNA form, the CDR3 reads TGCGCCAGCAGCTCGGCTAGCGGGAGTGGGTCCTACAATGAGCAGTACTTC. The encoded protein is CASSSASGSGSYNEQYF.

The rearrangement links TRBV5-1 to TRBJ2-5; 12 positions agree with TRBD2. The DNA end is a closer match to TRBJ2-7, so the J assignment may be wrong. The germline V gene has CDR1 SGHRS and CDR2 YFSETQ. The CDR3 length is 17 residues. CDR3 coding DNA: TGCGCCAGCAGCATCCTAGCGGGAGGGCCGAGAACCTACGAGCAGTACTTC. It translates to CASSILAGGPRTYEQYF.

The rearrangement links TRBV15 to TRBJ2-2; D is tentatively TRBD1 or TRBD2 (6 bases each). CDR3 length: 15 amino acids. The germline V gene has CDR1 LNHNV and CDR2 YYDKDF (reference sequence). V gave up 1 base and J gave up 9 bases, with 15 bases separating them. Here the CDR3 reads CATSRGWGAPRELFF. The CDR3, as DNA: TGTGCCACCAGCAGAGGTTGGGGGGCTCCGAGGGAGCTGTTTTTT. The full variable domain, in which reference TRBV15 and TRBJ2-2 provide the parts outside the CDR3, is DAMVIQNPRYQVTQFGKPVTLSCSQTLNHNVMYWYQQKSSQAPKLLFHYYDKDFNNEADTPDNFQSRRPNTSFCFLDIRSPGLGDTAMYLCATSRGWGAPRELFFGEGSRLTVL.

In its sample, this clonotype was seen many times. V and J are TRBV5-1 and TRBJ2-4; tentatively, D is TRBD1 or TRBD2 (5 bases each). Trimming removed 0 bases from V and 3 bases from J, with 13 bases in between. The germline V gene has CDR1 SGHRS and CDR2 YFSETQ. The CDR3 totals 16 residues. This CDR3 is CASSLAGPLYKNIQYF. The CDR3 DNA reads TGCGCCAGCAGCTTGGCGGGGCCTCTTTACAAAAACATTCAGTACTTC.

This clonotype was counted once. A read error may explain this, as a much larger clone is one base away. The chain is built from TRBV7-9 and TRBJ2-3; 9 nucleotides line up with TRBD2. The CDR3 sequence is 15 residues long. Germline loops: CDR1 SEHNR, CDR2 FQNEAQ (reference sequence). This chain's CDR3 is CASSLTGTSTDTRYF. CDR3 in DNA: TGTGCCAGCAGCTTAACCGGGACTAGCACAGATACGCGGTATTTT.

Comment on this clonotype: Mismatch with germline at one junction end may stem from a read error. This chain joins TRBV10-2 and TRBJ2-3, with 8 bases aligning to TRBD2. This CDR3 has 13 amino acids. From germline, CDR1 is WSHSY and CDR2 SAAADI. CDR3 region: CASRGGGTDTRYF. For the CDR3, the DNA is TGCGCCAGCCGGGGGGGCGGAACAGATACGCGGTATTTT.

As for this clonotype: Just one base apart from a much larger clone, this may be a read error. The chain uses TRBV29-1 and TRBJ2-7; 7 nucleotides agree with TRBD1. The CDR3 spans 13 residues. The V and J ends lost 5 bases and 7 bases, in that order; junction bases with no gene match: 11. Germline loops: CDR1 SQVTM, CDR2 ANQGSEA. CDR3 loop: CSVSQGVRDEQYF. In DNA form, the CDR3 reads TGCAGCGTTTCCCAGGGGGTGAGGGATGAGCAGTACTTC.

On this clonotype itself: A much larger clone sits a single nucleotide away, making a read error possible. The chain couples TRBV6-2 or TRBV6-3 to TRBJ2-5, with 7 bases matching TRBD2. Trimming removed 3 bases from V and 11 bases from J; junction bases left unmatched: 9. The CDR3 runs to 13 residues. The germline CDR1 and CDR2 sequences are MNHEY and SVGEGT. The CDR3 DNA sequence: TGTGCCAGCAGTTATAAAGGGAGGGATGAGCAGTACTTC. Its protein is CASSYKGRDEQYF.

The V call is TRBV5-1, the J call TRBJ1-1; TRBD1 might be the D (5 bases). Germline V gene data show CDR1 as SGHRS and CDR2 as YFSETQ. This CDR3 is built from 13 residues. With 0 bases removed from V and 4 bases from J, the gap between germline ends came to 7 bases. The CDR3 loop reads CASSLAGSTEAFF. CDR3 DNA sequence: TGCGCCAGCAGCTTGGCAGGGAGCACTGAAGCTTTCTTT. The full variable domain, with the rest looked up from reference TRBV5-1 and TRBJ1-1, is KAGVTQTPRYLIKTRGQQVTLSCSPISGHRSVSWYQQTPGQGLQFLFEYFSETQRNKGNFPGRFSGRQFSNSRSEMNVSTLELGDSALYLCASSLAGSTEAFFGQGTRLTVV.